The rows below give T cell receptor beta chains drawn from one sample of a study of neoadjuvant anti-PD-1 for oral cavity cancer. The repertoire was sequenced with immunoSEQ multiplex PCR; TCRdb's copy has only in-frame clones and lacks some. The data hold 14,000 or so clones, with about 76% observed a single time. Sequenced here: PBMCs, sampled after nivolumab (anti-PD-1) treatment. The receptors here all came from a person aged 40-85 years with oral cavity squamous cell carcinoma. Both conserved end residues are part of each CDR3. Each record gives: D gene, clone size, V gene, J gene, CDR3 DNA, CDR3 protein. A D gene is named only where the DNA matches it firmly. Only some rows state a clone size, as once, few, many or a class for expanded clones.

TRBD2	.	TRBV19	TRBJ2-5	TGTGCCAGTAGTGTCAGTACTAGCGAGCAAGAGACCCAGTACTTC	CASSVSTSEQETQYF
TRBD1	.	TRBV11-3	TRBJ2-2	TGTGCCAGCAGCTTGGACAGGGGAGGAACCGGGGAGCTGTTTTTT	CASSLDRGGTGELFF
TRBD2	.	TRBV2	TRBJ2-2	TGTGCCAGCAGCCCCCTCGGGGGGGCCGGGGAGCTGTTTTTT	CASSPLGGAGELFF
.	.	TRBV4-1	TRBJ2-1	TGCGCCAGCAGCCGATACAGCGGACCGGGAAGCTCCTACAATGAGCAGTTCTTC	CASSRYSGPGSSYNEQFF
.	few	TRBV5-4	TRBJ1-2	TGTGCCAGCAGCACGAGGGACGGCCAGATGAACTATGGCTACACCTTC	CASSTRDGQMNYGYTF
.	few	TRBV6-5	TRBJ1-1	TGTGCCAGCAGAAGCCGGACTGAAGCTTTCTTT	CASRSRTEAFF
.	large	TRBV7-9	TRBJ1-2	TGTGCCAGCAGCCTAGGGGATGGCTACACCTTC	CASSLGDGYTF
.	.	TRBV5-8	TRBJ1-3	TGTGCCAGCAGCCAGAGGTTGATTTCCTCTGGAAACACCATATATTTT	CASSQRLISSGNTIYF
.	.	TRBV28	TRBJ2-3	TGTGCCAGCAGTGGGTCCCCCGGGAGCACAGATACGCAGTATTTT	CASSGSPGSTDTQYF
.	.	TRBV28	TRBJ1-2	TGTGCCAGCAGTCTGACAGTCTATGGCTACACCTTC	CASSLTVYGYTF
.	.	TRBV7-5	TRBJ1-1	TGTGCCAGAAGCTGGAAAACAGGGGTCGGCACTGAAGCTTTCTTT	CARSWKTGVGTEAFF
.	.	TRBV2	TRBJ2-3	TGTGCCAGCAGTGAAGCGACCGTTGCGGGCACAGATACGCAGTATTTT	CASSEATVAGTDTQYF
TRBD1	few	TRBV12-5	TRBJ1-1	TGTGCTAGTGCCGTAAGGGGAGGCAGGGGGGTGAACACTGAAGCTTTCTTT	CASAVRGGRGVNTEAFF
TRBD2	.	TRBV2	TRBJ2-1	TGTGCCAGCAGTGAAGAGCGGGAGGCTTACAATGAGCAGTTCTTC	CASSEEREAYNEQFF
.	once	TRBV6-5	TRBJ2-7	TGTGCCAGCAGTTACTCTGGGGGGTTTTCCTACTACGAGCAGTACTTC	CASSYSGGFSYYEQYF
.	.	TRBV2	TRBJ2-2	TGTGCCAGCAGTAGGACAGTAACCGGGGAGCTGTTTTTT	CASSRTVTGELFF
.	.	TRBV6-5	TRBJ2-7	TGTGCCAGCAGTTACAGACACGAGCAGTACTTC	CASSYRHEQYF
.	.	TRBV30	TRBJ2-7	TGTGCCTGGAGTGTCGCAGTAGAGCAGTACTTC	CAWSVAVEQYF
.	.	TRBV5-1	TRBJ2-5	TGCGCCAGCAGCTTACGTGGGGGGGCTTACGAGACCCAGTACTTC	CASSLRGGAYETQYF
.	.	TRBV5-4	TRBJ2-5	TGTGCCAGCAGCTCTAAGGGGGTAGGAGGGACCCAGTACTTC	CASSSKGVGGTQYF
TRBD1	.	TRBV20-1	TRBJ1-2	TGCAGTGCCGACAGGGTTGTTGGCTACACCTTC	CSADRVVGYTF
TRBD1	few	TRBV5-1	TRBJ2-7	TGCGCCAGCAGCTTACCGGGACAGGGGACTAACGAGCAGTACTTC	CASSLPGQGTNEQYF
.	.	TRBV6-1	TRBJ2-7	TGTGCCAGCAGTGACTCGGGCGGAACCTACGAGCAGTACTTC	CASSDSGGTYEQYF
.	.	TRBV7-3	TRBJ2-1	TGTGCCAGCAGCTTTCGACCTGAGCAGTTCTTC	CASSFRPEQFF
.	.	TRBV5-8	TRBJ1-1	TGTGCCAGCAGCAGGGGGGGAGCGGGTGAAGCTTTCTTT	CASSRGGAGEAFF
TRBD1	.	TRBV2	TRBJ2-5	TGTGCCAGCCTCGGACAGGGGGCGGGAGAGACCCAGTACTTC	CASLGQGAGETQYF
.	.	TRBV29-1	TRBJ2-7	TGCAGCGTTGGCGGTGGGGGAGAATCCCCACTCGAGCAGTACTTC	CSVGGGGESPLEQYF
.	.	TRBV7-9	TRBJ2-1	TGTGCCAGCAGCCACCGGGACAGGGGACTAGCGGAGATCAATGAGCAGTTCTTC	CASSHRDRGLAEINEQFF
.	.	TRBV5-5	TRBJ2-7	TGTGCCAGCAGCGAAACGGGTAGTAAATACTTC	CASSETGSKYF
.	.	TRBV27	TRBJ2-1	TGTGCCAGCAGTTCCCTCTCCGGGAGCTCCTACAATGAGCAGTTCTTC	CASSSLSGSSYNEQFF
.	.	TRBV2	TRBJ2-1	TGTGCCAGCAGTGTACAGGGCGGTGAGCAGTTCTTC	CASSVQGGEQFF
.	.	TRBV7-9	TRBJ1-1	TGTGCCAGCAGCAGGGGAGACACTGAAGCTTTCTTT	CASSRGDTEAFF
.	.	TRBV5-1	TRBJ2-2	TGCGCCAGCAGCCCTCAAGGACAGCCCGGGGAGCTGTTTTTT	CASSPQGQPGELFF
.	.	TRBV27	TRBJ2-1	TGTGCCAGCAGTCCTAGTACTGGCTCCTACAATGAGCAGTTCTTC	CASSPSTGSYNEQFF
TRBD2	.	TRBV27	TRBJ2-1	TGTGCCAGCAGTTTATTCCCAACTAGCGGGAGTTTATACAATGAGCAGTTCTTC	CASSLFPTSGSLYNEQFF
.	.	TRBV19	TRBJ2-2	TGTGCCAGTAGAATGGGGGTGATGATCTCCGGGGAGCTGTTTTTT	CASRMGVMISGELFF
TRBD1	.	TRBV2	TRBJ1-3	TGTGCCAGCAGTGGTATGACAGGGGGCTCTGGAAACACCATATATTTT	CASSGMTGGSGNTIYF
.	.	TRBV28	TRBJ2-7	TGTGCCAGCAGGGCCAACTACGAGCAGTACTTC	CASRANYEQYF
TRBD2	.	TRBV5-1	TRBJ2-7	TGCGCCAGCAGCCGAACGACTAGCGGTGTTTACGAGCAGTACTTC	CASSRTTSGVYEQYF
TRBD2	few	TRBV27	TRBJ2-2	TGTGCCAGCAGTTGGCGGGAGGTCGGGGAGCTGTTTTTT	CASSWREVGELFF
TRBD1	.	TRBV9	TRBJ2-7	TGTGCCAGCAGCGAGGGGACAGGGGGCGCTTGGGGTGAGCAGTACTTC	CASSEGTGGAWGEQYF
TRBD2	.	TRBV5-1	TRBJ2-7	TGCGCCAGCAGCTTGCCATCCGGGACTAGTGATTCCTACGAGCAGTACTTC	CASSLPSGTSDSYEQYF
.	.	TRBV6-1	TRBJ2-7	TGTGCCAGCAGTGAAGCCCTTGGGGGGAACGAGCAGTACTTC	CASSEALGGNEQYF
.	.	TRBV5-4	TRBJ2-3	TGTGCCAGCAGCTTGGGGCAGGGGGGCGATACGCAGTATTTT	CASSLGQGGDTQYF
.	.	TRBV4-1	TRBJ2-1	TGCGCCAGCAGCCACCAACTAGGCTACAATGAGCAGTTCTTC	CASSHQLGYNEQFF
TRBD2	few	TRBV6-1	TRBJ2-7	TGTGCCAGTTACCTCGGCGGGAGCTCCTACGAGCAGTACTTC	CASYLGGSSYEQYF
.	.	TRBV10-3	TRBJ2-5	TGTGCCATCAGTGATCCGGCGACAGGCCAAGAGACCCAGTACTTC	CAISDPATGQETQYF
TRBD2	.	TRBV7-9	TRBJ2-7	TGTGCCAGCAGCTTGATGAGCGGGACCTCCTACGAGCAGTACTTC	CASSLMSGTSYEQYF
TRBD1	.	TRBV7-9	TRBJ2-7	TGTGCCAGCAGCTTAGTCTCGACAGGGGGCGAGCAGTACTTC	CASSLVSTGGEQYF